This is a list of T cell receptor beta chains from one sample in a study of blood T cell repertoires in COVID-19. Data came from immunoSEQ multiplex PCR; TCRdb stores just in-frame clones and leaves some out. This sample has around 160,000 clones; around 83% occur once, and the top ten carry approximately 5.7%. Specimen: PBMCs or T cells enriched from blood (not recorded which). The receptors originated from a woman aged 45-59 years who had been exposed to COVID-19. Both conserved end residues are part of each CDR3. D genes are given only for firm matches. Expanded clones get a size class; other rows say once, few or many, or leave the size out.

-	TRBD1	TRBV7-9	TRBJ1-1	TGTGCCAGCAGCTACCAGACAGGGAAAAATGGGAACACTGAAGCTTTCTTT	CASSYQTGKNGNTEAFF
-	-	TRBV6-2/TRBV6-3	TRBJ1-1	TGTGCCAGCAGTCCCTCGGACACTGAAGCTTTCTTT	CASSPSDTEAFF
-	TRBD1	TRBV5-4	TRBJ2-1	TGTGCCAGCAGCTTGGGTGGGACAGGGGGATACAATGAGCAGTTCTTC	CASSLGGTGGYNEQFF
-	TRBD1	TRBV7-2	TRBJ1-1	TGTGCCAGCAGCACCAATCTCAGGGGGCGGGTGAACACTGAAGCTTTCTTT	CASSTNLRGRVNTEAFF
-	-	TRBV2	TRBJ2-7	TGTGCCAGCAGTGAAGAGACTCCCAGCTCCTACGAGCAGTACTTC	CASSEETPSSYEQYF
-	-	TRBV6-5	TRBJ1-2	TGTGCCAGCAGTCCTTCCCAACGGGGGGCGGGGGGCTACACCTTC	CASSPSQRGAGGYTF
-	-	TRBV3-1/TRBV3-2	TRBJ2-1	TGTGCCAGCAGCCAAAGGAGTGAGCAGTTCTTC	CASSQRSEQFF
-	TRBD1	TRBV29-1	TRBJ2-7	TGCAGCGCGGGACAGGCTTACGAGCAGTACTTC	CSAGQAYEQYF
once	-	TRBV27	TRBJ1-4	TGTGCCAGCAGTTTATACGGTATTGAGGAAAAACTGTTTTTT	CASSLYGIEEKLFF
-	TRBD2	TRBV5-4	TRBJ2-2	TGTGCCAGCAGCCCCTCCCAGCGGGGGGGACACGGGGAGCTGTTTTTT	CASSPSQRGGHGELFF
-	-	TRBV4-3	TRBJ2-7	TGCGCCAGCAGTAGGGGTCAGGGGATCTCCTACGAGCAGTACTTC	CASSRGQGISYEQYF
-	-	TRBV19	TRBJ2-2	TGTGCCAGTAGTGCCCACACGCCTCTCAACACCGGGGAGCTGTTTTTT	CASSAHTPLNTGELFF
-	-	TRBV7-6	TRBJ2-2	TGTGCCAGCAGCTCCTTAACAGCCTCCGGGGAGCTGTTTTTT	CASSSLTASGELFF
-	TRBD1	TRBV10-3	TRBJ2-2	TGTGCCACCCGGACAGGAACGGACACCGGGGAGCTGTTTTTT	CATRTGTDTGELFF
-	TRBD1	TRBV27	TRBJ1-2	TGTGCCAGCAGTCCTGGGACAGGGGGCTCCGTTTCTTATGGCTACACCTTC	CASSPGTGGSVSYGYTF
once	TRBD1	TRBV5-6	TRBJ1-1	TGTGCCAGCAGCTTGGCAGGGGGTTTGAACACTGAAGCTTTCTTT	CASSLAGGLNTEAFF
-	TRBD1	TRBV28	TRBJ1-5	TGTGCCAGCAGTTTATGGAGGGACAGGGTTCAGCCCCAGCATTTT	CASSLWRDRVQPQHF
-	TRBD2	TRBV14	TRBJ2-6	TGTGCCAGCAGCCAGCGCGGGGGGGCTCGCGGGGCCAACGTCCTGACTTTC	CASSQRGGARGANVLTF
-	TRBD1	TRBV15	TRBJ2-7	TGTGCCACCAGCACCCCTTCTGGGGGACAGCCTTACGAGCAGTACTTC	CATSTPSGGQPYEQYF
-	-	TRBV7-2	TRBJ2-4	TGTGCCAGCAGCTTAGGCTCGCACGAGGACATTCAGTACTTC	CASSLGSHEDIQYF
-	TRBD2	TRBV7-3	TRBJ2-7	TGTGCCAGCAGCTTGAGCGGGGGGGTACCCTACGAGCAGTACTTC	CASSLSGGVPYEQYF
-	-	TRBV15	TRBJ2-1	TGTGCCACCAGCAGAGGAGGGTACAATGAGCAGTTCTTC	CATSRGGYNEQFF
-	-	TRBV5-1	TRBJ1-1	TGCGCCAGCAGCACCGGCGGGGGGCAGGGAAACACTGAAGCTTTCTTT	CASSTGGGQGNTEAFF
-	-	TRBV3-1/TRBV3-2	TRBJ1-1	TGTGCCAGCAGCCCTTGGGGGGGGACGAACACTGAAGCTTTCTTT	CASSPWGGTNTEAFF
-	-	TRBV30	TRBJ1-2	TGTGCCTGGAGTCCCGGGTCGTACTATGGCTACACCTTC	CAWSPGSYYGYTF
-	-	TRBV14	TRBJ1-3	TGTGCCAGCAGCCCCGACAGGCAAGTTGGAAACACCATATATTTT	CASSPDRQVGNTIYF
-	TRBD2	TRBV7-6	TRBJ2-3	TGTGCCAGCAGCTTTGGCGGGGGGGGGACAGATACGCAGTATTTT	CASSFGGGGTDTQYF
-	-	TRBV19	TRBJ1-3	TGTGCCAGTAGTATAGAACGAGGGAGGTCTACTGGAAACACCATATATTTT	CASSIERGRSTGNTIYF
few	-	TRBV10-1	TRBJ1-6	TGCGCCAGCCCTCAATTTAGTGATTCACCCCTCCACTTT	CASPQFSDSPLHF
-	-	TRBV7-8	TRBJ1-2	TGTGCCAGCAGCTTAGTACGGGGTTATGGTGGCTACACCTTC	CASSLVRGYGGYTF
-	-	TRBV19	TRBJ2-1	TGTGCCAGTACCCTCCTTGGTGCGGCCTACAATGAGCAGTTCTTC	CASTLLGAAYNEQFF
-	-	TRBV27	TRBJ2-5	TGTGCCAGCAGCCCAAGGGGGGGACGCCAAGAGACCCAGTACTTC	CASSPRGGRQETQYF
-	TRBD1	TRBV9	TRBJ1-1	TGTGCCAGCAGCGGAACCGGGACAGGGGTAACTGAAGCTTTCTTT	CASSGTGTGVTEAFF
-	TRBD2	TRBV6-2/TRBV6-3	TRBJ2-1	TGTGCCAGCAGTCAAGGGCCTAGCGGGAGTAATGAGCAGTTCTTC	CASSQGPSGSNEQFF
-	-	TRBV18	TRBJ1-1	TGTGCCAGCTCACCAAAGCAGGGCACTGAAGCTTTCTTT	CASSPKQGTEAFF
-	-	TRBV5-4	TRBJ1-2	TGTGCCAGCAGCGCACTGCAGGGCTACGGCTATGGCTACACCTTC	CASSALQGYGYGYTF
-	-	TRBV7-9	TRBJ2-7	TGTGCCAGCAGCTTAGCGGCCCTGCGGGGCTACGAGCAGTACTTC	CASSLAALRGYEQYF